This record covers a single T cell receptor beta chain. Its binding antigen is unknown. Per-nucleotide qualities are absent, and no much larger clonotype sits a single base away. Graves' hyperthyroidism was defined as stable when no progression to ophthalmopathy occurred over 18 months of follow-up. Hyperthyroidism patients were aged 18 to 65 years and newly diagnosed, with disease duration of less than 2 months. The study excluded patients with uncontrolled infections, other autoimmune diseases, pregnancy or lactation. Diagnoses were based on clinical symptoms, serum thyroxine and TRAb, thyroid ultrasound and orbital computed tomography. PBMCs were separated from approximately 9.9 ml of fresh peripheral blood using Ficoll-Paque density gradient centrifugation. Trizol reagent was used to extract total RNA, and RNA quality was then checked on an Agilent 2100 Bioanalyzer. The TCR beta CDR3 regions were amplified from the RNA transcripts. The TCR CDR3 was subjected to a first round of RT-PCR using the HTBI primer set and the Qiagen OneStep RT-PCR kit. The libraries were constructed in a second round of multiplex PCR and then size-selected and purified. Paired-end sequencing of the libraries was performed with 100 bp reads on an Illumina HiSeq2000. The paper's data handling went like this. SOAPnuke was used to process the raw data, throwing out any read that contained adapters or uncalled bases, had a mean Phred below 15, or lacked an exact constant-primer or identifier match. High-quality paired reads were merged with COPE v1.2.5, and unique nucleotide sequences were defined as clonotypes. MiTCR v1.1 was used to align the clonotypes against IMGT TRBV, TRBD and TRBJ reference segments. Only V-J combinations with frequency above 0.0001, covering 99.2% of repertoires, were analysed. The TCS score was defined as the ratio of F50 (clonal expansion) to E x V (chaos), calculated using BLOSUM62-based TCRdist between CDR3 peptides within each V-J. Welch's t-statistics and random forest reduced fewer than 600 V-J features to under 15, which were used in a naive Bayes classifier (R e1071). The public reads were quality trimmed at Q25 with fastp and then assembled into clones with MiXCR by TCRdb, keeping productive beta chains. Each entry is one CDR3 protein sequence, shown with its most common DNA and genes. In this record, the V and J calls reflect TCRdb's handling and not the investigators' own analysis. For this sample the table gives 350,000 to 400,000 distinct CDR3 sequences, of which 15% were detected only once. The ten largest account for 32% of the sample.

V gives up 5 bases and J gives up 8 bases, and the segment between their germline ends measures 17 bases. CDR1 KGHDR and CDR2 SFDVKD are derived from the germline V gene. Counted from cysteine to phenylalanine, this CDR3 has 14 amino acids. Only the CDR3 DNA stays, 42 bases, in frame from base 1. The data are from a study of T cells in Graves' hyperthyroidism and ophthalmopathy (dated by TCRdb to the late 2010s). The study in broad terms: Peripheral blood samples were taken at the time of initial diagnosis, prior to any treatment. To identify TCR V-J signatures that set the groups apart, the researchers used a discovery cohort of 100 patients, made up of fewer than 50 with Graves' ophthalmopathy and 55 to 65 with stable Graves' hyperthyroidism. Prospective prediction of ophthalmopathy was tested in an independent validation cohort consisting of roughly 20 hyperthyroidism patients and 15 or so patients who later progressed to ophthalmopathy. The 85 to 100 discovery patients were divided at random into training and test sets in a 7:3 ratio. Thyroid tissue and blood T-cell repertoires from six Graves' hyperthyroidism patients were also compared in the study. Following sampling, methimazole starting at 30 mg daily was given to hyperthyroidism patients, and high-dose intravenous methylprednisolone was given to ophthalmopathy patients. According to the paper, TCR Vbeta CDR3 sequencing was carried out on 135 peripheral blood samples, which came from around 43 ophthalmopathy, 75 to 80 hyperthyroidism and approximately 17 progressor patients. The full study reports these points: Most expanded thyroid clonotypes (frequency above 0.001) were also detected in blood, suggesting blood repertoires may reflect thyroid immune responses. Sample size was not statistically predetermined, and blinding of investigators to group allocation was not performed. In validation, the model predicted progression to ophthalmopathy with 55% to 71% sensitivity and around 72% specificity, a median of 6.5 months before onset. A 13 V-J signature model separated ophthalmopathy from stable hyperthyroidism, with approximately 87% sensitivity and 81.08% specificity in cross-validation and 80%/75% in testing.

This TCR was sampled from a woman aged 25 to 39 with Graves' hyperthyroidism. The V gene is TRBV24-1 and the J gene is TRBJ1-2; TRBD1 is a weak D gene call, 6 bases matching. Sequenced material: blood. The sequenced DNA: TGTGCCACCAGTGGACCGGGGGCACTCTGGGGCTACACCTTC. This encodes CATSGPGALWGYTF.